Detailed here is one T cell receptor beta chain. Its cognate antigen has yet to be identified. It has no much larger one-base neighbor in the sample; base qualities were not kept. TCRbeta CDR3 regions were amplified from genomic DNA using the immunoSEQ Assay, a bias-controlled multiplex PCR. The study's own analysis went as follows. The number of nucleated cells in each sample was estimated by amplification of reference gene primers within the assay. To quantify the absolute abundance of each unique TCRbeta CDR3 rearrangement, sequence reads were collapsed and filtered. Productive Simpson clonality was computed per sample as the square root of Simpson's diversity index over productive rearrangements. TCRdb holds this immuneACCESS table with in-frame rearrangements only. Some clones are missing; in checked studies, unresolved V genes explain under half, and the rest has no known cause. That table supplies the V and J calls and clone size; D and trimming were determined from the DNA. Recorded for this sample are about 65,000 clones; 75% to 90% of them occurred a single time. Together, the top ten hold about 15% of the sample.

Collaborating institutions collected whole blood in K2EDTA tubes following their own protocols. Collaborator samples were shipped for TCRbeta analysis as frozen whole blood, isolated PBMCs, or DNA extracted from either sample type. This sample is drawn from a study of blood T cell repertoires in COVID-19 (TCRdb year 2020). For context, the study as a whole: Collaborator samples came from the United States, Italy and Spain and covered acute and convalescent phases of COVID-19. The repertoires were released in a freely available public database intended as a resource for research on the immune response to SARS-CoV-2. HLA class I and class II types, where available, came from metadata supplied by the sample provider rather than from assay-based typing. The samples were drawn from two sources: the first 160 participants of the ongoing ImmuneRACE study, and 1,000 to 1,500 subjects contributed by 6 global collaborators. The dataset comprised deeply sampled blood TCRbeta repertoires from subjects exposed to, actively infected with, or recovered from COVID-19. The material from the prospective study consisted of cDNA or gDNA derived from T cells, B-cell-depleted T cells, or PBMCs. Sample metadata almost always included a de-identified subject ID, COVID-19 status, age in years and sex. Study-wide conclusions, independent of this receptor: Clinical and demographic metadata were provided uncurated, with the amount varying by source and participant.

The CDR3 contains 15 residues, cysteine and phenylalanine counted. Only the CDR3 part of the read is kept: 45 bases, read in frame from the first base. V and J lose 1 base and 5 bases, and a span of 12 bases separates them. Per the germline V gene, SNHLY is the CDR1 and FYNNEI is the CDR2. Recombination joined TRBV2 with TRBJ1-5; the D gene is perhaps TRBD1, from 6 matching bases. The sequenced sample was peripheral blood. The TCR comes from an elderly man with acute or convalescent COVID-19. The CDR3: CASSEEGHTDQPQHF. The DNA sequence reads TGTGCCAGCAGTGAAGAGGGACACACAGATCAGCCCCAGCATTTT.